The source of this T cell receptor beta chain is a study of PD-L1 blockade in urothelial cancer. Study background: The median T cell count in blood samples was 141,255.

Clones were sequenced by immunoSEQ multiplex PCR, and TCRdb holds only the in-frame ones, with some missing. The top ten hold roughly 0.88% of the sample, which has 85,000 to 95,000 clones, around 92% seen once. Sample time point: pretreatment peripheral blood. Patients were diagnosed with urothelial carcinoma, either locally advanced or metastatic. CDR3 length: 13 residues. Between the trimmed V and J ends, which lost 5 bases and 4 bases, there was a span of 11 bases. Germline CDR1 reads SSHAT; CDR2 reads FNYEAQ (reference sequence). This chain uses TRBV7-7 with TRBJ2-5, with a possible D match to TRBD1 (5 bases). Material: PBMCs, obtained around atezolizumab (anti-PD-L1) treatment. The TCR originated in a woman older than 75 with urothelial cancer. CDR3 coding DNA: TGTGCCAGCAGCGACTTAGGGGTAGAGACCCAGTACTTC. Its translation is CASSDLGVETQYF.